The next 30 T cell receptor beta chains were all read from a single sample in a study of shared clonotypes between healthy human individuals. The assay was immunoSEQ multiplex PCR, and TCRdb's table has in-frame clones only and misses some. Of some 900,000 clones detected, less than 85% appear once; the ten largest clones hold around 1.4%. Sequenced input: memory CD4+ T cells sorted from blood. This sample's subset: CD45RA-negative fraction. Receptors originate from a man aged 18 to 30 in good health.

This clone was seen a few times. The rearrangement uses TRBV19 and TRBJ1-2; D may be TRBD1 (5 bases). Germline lookup yields CDR1 LNHDA and CDR2 SQIVND (reference sequence). The length of the CDR3 is 14 residues. Trimming stripped 4 bases from V and 0 bases from J, with 9 bases between. The CDR3 is CASSTGSANYGYTF. CDR3 sequence (DNA): TGTGCCAGTAGTACAGGGAGCGCTAACTATGGCTACACCTTC.

This clone has a handful of counts. The chain couples TRBV25-1 to TRBJ1-4; D is unclear. Germline CDR1 MGHDK, CDR2 SYGVNS. The CDR3 extends over 12 amino acids. V lost 8 bases and J 7 bases, leaving 11 bases between the germline ends. CDR3 nucleotide sequence: TGTGCCAGCGGGCGACGGGGTGAAAAACTGTTTTTT. It encodes CASGRRGEKLFF.

The chain carries TRBV5-4 and TRBJ2-7; 9 nucleotides line up with TRBD2. The J segment lost 5 bases and the V segment lost 1 base, leaving 7 bases of the junction unmatched. Germline lookup yields CDR1 SGHNT and CDR2 YYREEE (reference sequence). The CDR3 has 15 residues. CDR3 nucleotide sequence: TGTGCCAGCAGCTTGTCAGCGGGAGGTTATAACGAGCAGTACTTC. This gives the protein CASSLSAGGYNEQYF. Filled out from reference TRBV5-4 and TRBJ2-7, the complete variable domain reads ETGVTQSPTHLIKTRGQQVTLRCSSQSGHNTVSWYQQALGQGPQFIFQYYREEENGRGNFPPRFSGLQFPNYSSELNVNALELDDSALYLCASSLSAGGYNEQYFGPGTRLTVT.

The chain recombines TRBV21-1 with TRBJ1-2. TRBV21-1 is recorded as a pseudogene. The CDR3 loop spans 13 amino acids. The CDR3, as DNA: TGTGCCAGCAGCAAAGGGACCCTCTATGGCTACACCTTC. Protein: CASSKGTLYGYTF.

The V gene is TRBV4-1, the J gene TRBJ1-6; 7 nucleotides align to TRBD1. V trimming: 2 bases; J trimming: 7 bases; junction bases outside the gene matches: 8. The germline CDR1 and CDR2 sequences are MGHRA and YSYEKL. The CDR3 is made up of 16 amino acids. CDR3 in amino acids: CASSQNAGRGNSPLHF. The CDR3 nucleotides read TGCGCCAGCAGCCAAAACGCGGGCAGGGGGAATTCACCCCTCCACTTT.

This rearrangement joins TRBV6-5 to TRBJ2-2, with D tentatively TRBD1 or TRBD2 (5 bases each). V lost 4 bases to trimming and J lost 5 bases, with 17 bases between them. The CDR3 consists of 16 residues. The germline V gene encodes CDR1 MNHEY and CDR2 SVGAGI. CDR3: CASSSYGTVRTGELFF. CDR3 nucleotide sequence: TGTGCCAGCAGTTCGTATGGGACCGTGAGGACCGGGGAGCTGTTTTTT.

Note on this clone: Other nucleotide sequences in the sample specify the same CDR3. The chain has TRBV5-1 and TRBJ2-1; 14 bases agree with TRBD2. In germline, CDR1 is SGHRS, CDR2 YFSETQ. The CDR3 is 14 amino acids. Germline trimming cut 3 bases from V and 9 bases from J; bases unmatched to any gene: 2. The CDR3 sequence: CASSSGLAGVEQFF. In nucleotides, the CDR3 is TGCGCCAGCAGCTCGGGACTAGCGGGAGTTGAGCAGTTCTTC.

V gene TRBV14 combines with J gene TRBJ1-4, with a weak D call TRBD1 (5 bases). V gave up 4 bases and J gave up 8 bases, with 11 bases separating them. Germline CDR1 is SGHDN and CDR2 is FVKESK. The CDR3 is 13 amino acids. The CDR3 sequence is CASSRQGWEKLFF. The CDR3 region has the DNA TGTGCCAGCAGCCGTCAGGGATGGGAAAAACTGTTTTTT.

This clone was found once. J is TRBJ2-5 and V is TRBV2, with TRBD2 matching over 13 bases. This CDR3 comprises 15 residues. Germline V gene lookup returns CDR1 SNHLY and CDR2 FYNNEI. After removal of 6 bases from V and 6 bases from J, the junction contained 7 bases not matched to a gene. For the CDR3, the DNA is TGTGCCAGCAGCGGAGGACTAGCGGGAGTAAAGACCCAGTACTTC. This encodes CASSGGLAGVKTQYF.

The chain carries TRBV9 and TRBJ1-6; possibly TRBD1 for D (5 bases). The CDR3 has 14 residues. V gave up 2 bases and J gave up 10 bases, with 13 bases separating them. Germline lookup yields CDR1 SGDLS and CDR2 YYNGEE. The chain's CDR3 is CASSVKGGGSPLHF. The CDR3 region has the DNA TGTGCCAGCAGCGTGAAAGGTGGGGGGTCACCCCTCCACTTT.

This clone is a singleton in its sample. This chain connects TRBV14 to TRBJ2-7; D ambiguous. This CDR3 spans 13 amino acids. Germline V gene data show CDR1 as SGHDN and CDR2 as FVKESK. V dropped 3 bases and J dropped 7 bases, with 13 bases sitting between them. This CDR3 reads CASSQNSPREQYF. The CDR3 DNA reads TGTGCCAGCAGCCAGAATTCCCCTAGGGAGCAGTACTTC. Complete variable domain (other parts from reference TRBV14 and TRBJ2-7): EAGVTQFPSHSVIEKGQTVTLRCDPISGHDNLYWYRRVMGKEIKFLLHFVKESKQDESGMPNNRFLAERTGGTYSTLKVQPAELEDSGVYFCASSQNSPREQYFGPGTRLTVT.

This clone came up once. The chain has TRBV7-8 and TRBJ1-2; 7 bases match TRBD1. Per germline, CDR1 SGHVS and CDR2 FQNEAQ. The CDR3 is 14 residues long. The trim removed 3 bases at V and 4 bases at J, leaving 5 bases unmatched. The CDR3 here is CASSFLGQVYGYTF. CDR3 DNA: TGTGCCAGCAGCTTTTTAGGACAGGTCTATGGCTACACCTTC. The entire variable domain, with the rest obtained from reference TRBV7-8 and TRBJ1-2, is as follows: GAGVSQSPRYKVAKRGQDVALRCDPISGHVSLFWYQQALGQGPEFLTYFQNEAQLDKSGLPSDRFFAERPEGSVSTLKIQRTQQEDSAVYLCASSFLGQVYGYTFGSGTRLTVV.

This clone has only one observation. The V gene is TRBV5-1, the J gene TRBJ2-7; 12 bases match TRBD2. V gave up 2 bases and J gave up 5 bases; unmatched junction bases: 5. There are 15 residues in the CDR3. Germline V CDR1 and CDR2: SGHRS, YFSETQ. Written as DNA, the CDR3 is TGCGCCAGCAGCTTCGCTAGCGGGAGGGTTAACGAGCAGTACTTC. Encoded protein: CASSFASGRVNEQYF.

V gene TRBV6-5 combines with J gene TRBJ1-5, with unresolved D. Germline CDR1 MNHEY, CDR2 SVGAGI. V was shortened by 2 bases and J by 1 base, with 3 bases between the two germline ends. The CDR3 runs to 13 residues. The CDR3 region has the DNA TGTGCCAGCAGTTACACGAGCAATCAGCCCCAGCATTTT. Translation gives CASSYTSNQPQHF.

In regard to this clone: Given a far larger clone just one base away, this is likely a sequencing read error. The V gene is TRBV19, the J gene TRBJ2-1; 7 nucleotides align to TRBD1. CDR3 length: 15 residues. Germline V gene lookup returns CDR1 LNHDA and CDR2 SQIVND (reference sequence). The CDR3 protein is CASSIRGSSYDEQFF. CDR3 DNA sequence: TGTGCCAGTAGTATCAGGGGGAGCTCCTACGATGAGCAGTTCTTC.

This clone has more than one count but fewer than ten. The chain carries TRBV7-2 and TRBJ1-5; possibly TRBD1 for D (5 bases). CDR1 SGHTA and CDR2 FQGNSA come from the germline V gene. The V end was cut by 4 bases, the J end by 11 bases, with 18 bases between. The CDR3 spans 14 residues. The CDR3 protein is CASSSRDVGGAQHF. The CDR3 DNA reads TGTGCCAGCAGCTCCCGGGACGTAGGTGGGGCCCAGCATTTT.

V usage is TRBV7-6 and J usage is TRBJ2-7; 11 bases align to TRBD2. Trimming took 4 bases from V and 4 from J; bases not matched to a gene: 3. Germline-derived CDR1 and CDR2 are SGHVS and FNYEAQ. The CDR3 spans 14 residues. In nucleotides, the CDR3 is TGTGCCAGCAGCTCCGGGACTAGCGGTTACGAGCAGTACTTC. Encoded protein: CASSSGTSGYEQYF.

The rearrangement links TRBV7-2 to TRBJ2-1; TRBD2 agrees at 7 bases. V gave up 1 base and J gave up 0 bases; unmatched junction bases: 3. From germline, CDR1 is SGHTA and CDR2 FQGNSA. There are 16 residues in the CDR3. The CDR3 loop reads CASSLVGGGSYNEQFF. In DNA, the CDR3 is TGTGCCAGCAGCTTAGTCGGCGGGGGCTCCTACAATGAGCAGTTCTTC.

The V call is TRBV19, the J call TRBJ2-1; D ambiguous. Germline CDR1 is LNHDA and CDR2 is SQIVND (reference sequence). CDR3 length: 14 residues. The germline V and J ends were trimmed by 1 base and 8 bases, with 12 bases remaining between them. As DNA, the CDR3 is TGTGCCAGTAGTATAGGGGCTAGTTACTATGAGCAGTTCTTC. Translated, it gives CASSIGASYYEQFF.

This chain connects TRBV6-4 to TRBJ2-1; TRBD2 agrees at 8 bases. The CDR3 is 16 amino acids. Germline CDR1 reads MRHNA; CDR2 reads SNTAGT. Germline trimming cut 6 bases from V and 2 bases from J; bases unmatched to any gene: 9. Written as DNA, the CDR3 is TGTGCCAGCAGGCCGGGAGGGGGTGCCCCCTACAATGAGCAGTTCTTC. Amino acid sequence: CASRPGGGAPYNEQFF.

The V gene is TRBV7-2, the J gene TRBJ2-1; D gene ambiguous. The V and J ends lost 7 bases and 0 bases respectively, with 7 bases between them. Germline values: CDR1 SGHTA, CDR2 FQGNSA. This CDR3 comprises 13 residues. CDR3: CASKVSSYNEQFF. The CDR3 DNA is TGTGCCAGCAAAGTAAGCTCCTACAATGAGCAGTTCTTC.

This clone was seen repeatedly, ten times or more. The chain couples TRBV7-9 to TRBJ2-7; the D is unclear. CDR1 SEHNR and CDR2 FQNEAQ come from the germline V gene (reference sequence). V was shortened by 4 bases and J by 6 bases, with 22 bases between the two germline ends. The CDR3 runs 16 residues. The CDR3 DNA sequence: TGTGCCAGCAGCTCCCAGCGCAGCCCCGCTGGTGGCGAGCAGTACTTC. It is translated as CASSSQRSPAGGEQYF.

This clone showed up just a few times. The chain couples TRBV2 to TRBJ2-1; TRBD2 matches at 14 bases. V lost 1 base, J lost 15 bases, and 8 bases stayed unmatched. The CDR3 has 15 amino acids. Germline V gene lookup returns CDR1 SNHLY and CDR2 FYNNEI. The CDR3 DNA is TGTGCCAGCAGTGAAGGGGGACTAGCGGGAGTCGAGGCGTTCTTC. Its translation: CASSEGGLAGVEAFF.

The chain employs TRBV6-5 and TRBJ2-1; 10 positions agree with TRBD2. Germline values: CDR1 MNHEY, CDR2 SVGAGI. CDR3 length: 14 residues. V lost 10 bases to trimming and J lost 0 bases; unmatched junction nucleotides: 3. This chain's CDR3 is CATSGGVSYNEQFF. CDR3 DNA sequence: TGTGCCACGAGCGGGGGGGTCTCCTACAATGAGCAGTTCTTC.

This clone was seen a handful of times. A read error may be the cause here, since a much bigger clone is one base away. Other DNA sequences in the same sample also yield this CDR3. This rearrangement joins TRBV5-1 to TRBJ2-3; 7 bases match TRBD1. CDR1 SGHRS and CDR2 YFSETQ come from the germline V gene. This CDR3 has 14 amino acids. The V and J ends lost 4 bases and 2 bases, in that order; junction bases with no gene match: 4. CDR3 sequence (DNA): TGCGCCAGCAGCCCGGGACAGAACACAGATACGCAGTATTTT. Translating it yields CASSPGQNTDTQYF.

The chain couples TRBV7-6 to TRBJ2-5; D is possibly TRBD2 (5 bases). Germline V lookup: CDR1 SGHVS, CDR2 FNYEAQ. V was pared by 5 bases and J by 5 bases, with 15 bases between. The CDR3 is made up of 14 amino acids. CDR3 DNA: TGTGCCAGCAGCGTTAGTACGGGGATCGAGACCCAGTACTTC. It encodes CASSVSTGIETQYF. Supplemented by reference TRBV7-6 and TRBJ2-5, the full variable domain reads GAGVSQSPRYKVTKRGQDVALRCDPISGHVSLYWYRQALGQGPEFLTYFNYEAQQDKSGLPNDRFSAERPEGSISTLTIQRTEQRDSAMYRCASSVSTGIETQYFGPGTRLLVL.

The J gene is TRBJ2-7, the V gene TRBV6-4, with TRBD2 matching 9 bases. CDR1 is MRHNA, CDR2 SNTAGT, per germline. The V segment lost 6 bases and the J segment 2 bases; nucleotides outside the gene matches: 8. This CDR3 is 15 amino acids long. Here the CDR3 DNA reads TGTGCCAGCAGCCCCGGGGCTAGCGGGACCTACGAGCAGTACTTC. This codes for CASSPGASGTYEQYF.

The DNA for the CDR3 is TGTGCCAGCAGTATAGGGGGGTCAGTTCCCGAGCAGTACTTC. Its translation: CASSIGGSVPEQYF. The chain employs TRBV9 and TRBJ2-7; either TRBD1 or TRBD2 may supply D (6 bases each). This CDR3 contains 14 residues. The V end lost 5 bases, the J end lost 6 bases, and 18 bases lay between the germline ends. Per the germline V gene, CDR1 is SGDLS and CDR2 is YYNGEE.

The chain uses TRBV5-1 and TRBJ2-5, with TRBD2 as a possible D gene (5 bases). CDR3 length: 16 residues. Germline V CDR1 and CDR2: SGHRS, YFSETQ. Trimming stripped 0 bases from V and 7 bases from J, with 19 bases between. The CDR3 nucleotides are TGCGCCAGCAGCTTGGAGCCAGCGTCCGGGGTGGGGACCCAGTACTTC. This encodes CASSLEPASGVGTQYF.

In this sample, this clone turned up once. The chain couples TRBV10-3 to TRBJ2-2; D could derive from TRBD1 or TRBD2 (5 bases each). The CDR3 is made up of 11 amino acids. Trimming removed 10 bases from V and 6 bases from J, with 9 bases in between. Per germline, CDR1 ENHRY and CDR2 SYGVKD. For the CDR3, the DNA is TGTGCCACCGGGGCCTCCGGGGAGCTGTTTTTT. Translating gives CATGASGELFF.